This record covers a single T cell receptor beta chain. Antigen: not known. The sample originates from a study of cytomegalovirus exposure and HLA in healthy donors. Study-level findings and limits: The authors enumerated over 150 TCR beta chains as linked to cytomegalovirus.

Measured with immunoSEQ multiplex PCR; TCRdb has only the in-frame clones, and not every one. The sample holds 150,000 to 200,000 clones, roughly nine tenths seen once. Trimming took 2 bases from V and 2 from J; bases not matched to a gene: 3. The CDR3 is 15 residues long. Germline loops: CDR1 MDHEN, CDR2 SYDVKM. The chain has TRBV28 and TRBJ1-2; 9 nucleotides align to TRBD1. This receptor was identified in a woman aged 18-29 years in good health and CMV-seropositive. Sequencing used PBMCs. CDR3 sequence: CASSLGTGPNYGYTF. Here the CDR3 DNA reads TGTGCCAGCAGTTTAGGGACAGGGCCCAACTATGGCTACACCTTC.